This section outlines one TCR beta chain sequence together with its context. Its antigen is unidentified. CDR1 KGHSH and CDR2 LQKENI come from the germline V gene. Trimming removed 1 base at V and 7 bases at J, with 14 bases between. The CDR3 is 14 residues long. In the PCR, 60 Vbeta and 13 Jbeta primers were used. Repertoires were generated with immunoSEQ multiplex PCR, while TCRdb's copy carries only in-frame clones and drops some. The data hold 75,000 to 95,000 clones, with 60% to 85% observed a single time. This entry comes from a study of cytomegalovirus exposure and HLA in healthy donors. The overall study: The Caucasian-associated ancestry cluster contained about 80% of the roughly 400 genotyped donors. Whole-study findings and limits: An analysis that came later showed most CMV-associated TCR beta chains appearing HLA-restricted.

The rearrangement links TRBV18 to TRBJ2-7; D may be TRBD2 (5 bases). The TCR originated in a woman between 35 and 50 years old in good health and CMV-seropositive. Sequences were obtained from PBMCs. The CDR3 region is CASSPRSSETEQYF. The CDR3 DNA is TGTGCCAGCTCACCACGTAGTAGCGAGACAGAGCAGTACTTC.